This TCR beta chain originates from a study of blood T cell repertoires in COVID-19. As for the study in general: COVID-19 samples from acute and convalescent phases originated in the United States, Italy and Spain. From T cells, B-cell-depleted T cells, or PBMCs came the material, which was cDNA or gDNA.

Patients in Seattle were enrolled during active infection, then followed longitudinally. The CDR3 extends over 12 amino acids. Deletions cut 7 bases from V and 5 bases from J, with 10 bases between. Authors' processing steps: The assay estimated nucleated cells by amplifying reference gene primers. Method: immunoSEQ multiplex PCR; TCRdb's copy keeps in-frame clones and lacks some. V and J calls and clone size follow that table, whereas D and trimming were derived from the DNA. Of 200,000 to 250,000 clones in the sample, 85% to 90% were seen once. The TCR was taken from a man aged 25 to 40 with COVID-19, enrolled during active disease. Sequenced sample: peripheral blood. The chain employs TRBV12-3 or TRBV12-4 and TRBJ2-3; D is ambiguous. DNA for the CDR3: TGTGCCAGCAACCCCACCGGAGATACGCAGTATTTT. This gives the protein CASNPTGDTQYF.